This T cell receptor (beta chain) was recovered during a study of cytomegalovirus exposure and HLA in healthy donors. Study observations and caveats: Reportedly, TCR beta sequences accurately predicted HLA-A and HLA-B alleles in most subjects.

To note about this clone: Antigen specificity is unknown.

Primers: 60 Vbeta forward and 13 Jbeta reverse. TCRdb's table, derived via immunoSEQ multiplex PCR, lists solely in-frame clones and lacks some. Here the sample spans over 150,000 clones, 80% to 90% being singletons. The germline CDR1 and CDR2 sequences are SGDLS and YYNGEE. The CDR3 is 15 residues long. V was pared by 3 bases and J by 2 bases, with 13 bases between. This TCR was sampled from a girl aged 10 to 17 in good health and CMV-seropositive. The chain recombines TRBV9 with TRBJ2-3, with TRBD1 as a possible D gene (7 bases). Sequences were obtained from PBMCs. CDR3 in DNA: TGTGCCAGCAGCGCTCAGGGGGGCAACACAGATACGCAGTATTTT. It translates to CASSAQGGNTDTQYF.